This TCR beta chain was captured in a study of CD8 T cells in Susac syndrome. Reverse transcription used about 0.45 to 1 ug RNA and random hexamers. immunoSEQ multiplex PCR amplified TCR beta CDR3 across 54 Vbeta, 13 Jbeta. TCRdb itself ran the immunoSEQ multiplex PCR reads through MiXCR, one entry per CDR3 protein. This table holds 200,000 or so distinct CDR3 sequences, roughly 95% found once. CDR1 and CDR2 (germline): SNHLY, FYNNEI. Germline trimming cut 9 bases from V and 7 bases from J; bases unmatched to any gene: 9. The CDR3 runs to 13 residues. Sequencing of TCR beta, carried out with a high-throughput approach, was applied to CD8+ and CD4+ T cells from the blood.

The chain recombines TRBV2 with TRBJ2-7; 10 bases fit TRBD2. The sample was CD4+ T cells from PBMCs. This TCR came from a human donor with multiple sclerosis. CDR3 coding DNA: TGTGCCAGTATTCTAGCGGGAGATGAAGAGCAGTACTTC. Translation: CASILAGDEEQYF.